The T cell receptor beta chain under discussion was sequenced for a study of blood T cell repertoires in COVID-19. Study-level background: Sample material is recorded as cDNA or gDNA derived from T cells, B-cell-depleted T cells, or PBMCs.

This clone was picked up one time. The germline V and J ends were trimmed by 6 bases and 3 bases, with 15 bases remaining between them. This CDR3 is 15 amino acids long. Germline assignment: CDR1 MDHEN and CDR2 SYDVKM. Participants, 18 to 89 years old, spanned under 30 US areas. The table came from immunoSEQ multiplex PCR; TCRdb's copy has only in-frame clones and leaves some out. The data contain hundreds of thousands of clones, roughly 90% of them singletons. V usage is TRBV28 and J usage is TRBJ1-3; D is uncertain. This sequence was found in a woman younger than 45 who had recovered from COVID-19. The sample comprised PBMCs or T cells enriched from blood (not recorded which). The CDR3 DNA reads as TGTGCCAGCAGCGCCCCGCCCCCCGGTGGAAACACCATATATTTT. Translating gives CASSAPPPGGNTIYF.